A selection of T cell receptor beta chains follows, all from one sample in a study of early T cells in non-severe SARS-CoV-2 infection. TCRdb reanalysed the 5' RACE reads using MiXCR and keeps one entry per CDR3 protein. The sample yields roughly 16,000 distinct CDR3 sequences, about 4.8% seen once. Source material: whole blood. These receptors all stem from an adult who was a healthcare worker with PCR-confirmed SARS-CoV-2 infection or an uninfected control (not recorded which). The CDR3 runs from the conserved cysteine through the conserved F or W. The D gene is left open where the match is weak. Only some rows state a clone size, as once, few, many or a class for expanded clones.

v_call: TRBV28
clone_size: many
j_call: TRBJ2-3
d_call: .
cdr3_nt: TGTGCCAGCAGTTTGGTGACTACTGAGAACGCAGATACGCAGTATTTT
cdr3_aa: CASSLVTTENADTQYF

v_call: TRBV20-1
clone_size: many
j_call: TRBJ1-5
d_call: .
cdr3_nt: TGCAGTGCTAGTATGGGACCATCGGGAGTTCAGCCCCAGCATTTT
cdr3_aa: CSASMGPSGVQPQHF

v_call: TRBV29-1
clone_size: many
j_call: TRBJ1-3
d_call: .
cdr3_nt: TGCAGCGTCGTCGCAGCCTCTGGAAACACCATATATTTT
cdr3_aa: CSVVAASGNTIYF

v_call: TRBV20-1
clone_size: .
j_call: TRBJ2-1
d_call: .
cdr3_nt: TGCAGTGCTAGCCCGCGGAGCTCCTACAATGAGCAGTTCTTC
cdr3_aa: CSASPRSSYNEQFF

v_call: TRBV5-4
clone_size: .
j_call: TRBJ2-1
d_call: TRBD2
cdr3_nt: TGTGCCAGCAAAGAGGGACTAGCAGTTTACAATGAGCAGTTCTTC
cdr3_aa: CASKEGLAVYNEQFF

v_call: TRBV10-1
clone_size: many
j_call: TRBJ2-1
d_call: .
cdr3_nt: TGCGCCAGCAGTGAGTCCCCCAATGAGCAGTTCTTC
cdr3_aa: CASSESPNEQFF

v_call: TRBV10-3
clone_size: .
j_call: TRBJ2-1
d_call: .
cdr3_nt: TGTGCCATCACCGCCTTCCCCACGGGAAAGTCCTACAATGAGCAGTTCTTC
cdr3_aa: CAITAFPTGKSYNEQFF

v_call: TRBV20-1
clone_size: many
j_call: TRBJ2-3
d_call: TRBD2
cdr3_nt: TGCAGTGCTAGCGGACTAGCGGGAGGGCCAGGGTCAGATACGCAGTATTTT
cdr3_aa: CSASGLAGGPGSDTQYF

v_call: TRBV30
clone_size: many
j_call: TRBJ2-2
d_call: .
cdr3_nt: TGTGCACAGAAGGGGCGTACGAACACCGGGGAGCTGTTTTTT
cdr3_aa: CAQKGRTNTGELFF

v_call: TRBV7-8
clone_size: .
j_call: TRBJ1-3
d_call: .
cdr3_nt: TGTGCCAGCAGCTTAGTATCGGGAAAGGCAGGAAACACCATATATTTT
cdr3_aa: CASSLVSGKAGNTIYF

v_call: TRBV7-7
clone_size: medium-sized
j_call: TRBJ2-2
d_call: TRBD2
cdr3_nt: TGTGCTAGCAGCTTATCGGGACTAGCGGGAGGGACGAACACCGGGGAGCTGTTTTTT
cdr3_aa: CASSLSGLAGGTNTGELFF

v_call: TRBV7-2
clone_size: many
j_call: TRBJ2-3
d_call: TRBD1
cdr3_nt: TGTGCCAGCAGCCGGGACAGTAGCACAGATACGCAGTATTTT
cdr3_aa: CASSRDSSTDTQYF

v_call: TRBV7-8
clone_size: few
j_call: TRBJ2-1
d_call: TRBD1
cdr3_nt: TGTGCCAGCAGCCCCCGGACAGGGGGCTCCCTATACAATGAGCAGTTCTTC
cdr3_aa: CASSPRTGGSLYNEQFF

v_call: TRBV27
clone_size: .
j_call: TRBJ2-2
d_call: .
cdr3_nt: TGTGCCAGCAGTTTAGGAGTTTCAACCTGGGAGCTGTTTTTT
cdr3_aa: CASSLGVSTWELFF

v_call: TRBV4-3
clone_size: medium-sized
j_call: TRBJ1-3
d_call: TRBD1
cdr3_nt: TGCGCCAGCAGCTTACGCTACCGACAGGGAACTGGAAACACCATATATTTT
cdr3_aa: CASSLRYRQGTGNTIYF

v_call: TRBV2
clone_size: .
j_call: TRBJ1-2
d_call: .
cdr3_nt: TGTGCCAGCAGTGAGACGATCAGTAACTATGGCTACACCTTC
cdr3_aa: CASSETISNYGYTF

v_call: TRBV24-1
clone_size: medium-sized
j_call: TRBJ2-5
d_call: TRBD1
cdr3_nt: TGTGCCACCAGTGATCACGGGACAGGGGTGGCCCAGTACTTC
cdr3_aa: CATSDHGTGVAQYF

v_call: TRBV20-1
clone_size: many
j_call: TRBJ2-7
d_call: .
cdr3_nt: TGCAGTGCTAGAGATCCGGGGTTGAGCTCCTACGAGCAGTACTTC
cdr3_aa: CSARDPGLSSYEQYF

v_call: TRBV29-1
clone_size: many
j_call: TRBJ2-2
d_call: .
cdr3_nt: TGCAGCGCTACCCCGGCGGCCGGGGAGCTGTTTTTT
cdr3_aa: CSATPAAGELFF

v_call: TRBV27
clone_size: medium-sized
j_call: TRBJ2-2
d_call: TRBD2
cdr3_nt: TGTGCCAGCAGCCCCGCCGGGAGGGCCTTCAACGGGGAGCTGTTTTTT
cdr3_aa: CASSPAGRAFNGELFF

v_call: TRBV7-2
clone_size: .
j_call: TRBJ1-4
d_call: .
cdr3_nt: TGTGCCAGCAGCTCGTGGGGGACAACTAATGAAAAACTGTTTTTT
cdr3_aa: CASSSWGTTNEKLFF

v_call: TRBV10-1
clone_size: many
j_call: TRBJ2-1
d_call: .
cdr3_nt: TGCGCCAGCAGTGAGTCGAGTACCTTC
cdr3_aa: CASSESSTF

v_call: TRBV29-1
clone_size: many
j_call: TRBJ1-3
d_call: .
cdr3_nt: TGCAGCGGAACTTATCAAGGAAACACCATATATTTT
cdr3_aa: CSGTYQGNTIYF

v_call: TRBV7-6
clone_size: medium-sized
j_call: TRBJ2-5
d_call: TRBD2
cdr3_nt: TGTGCCAGCAGCTTGGGCAGGATAGCGGGAGGGCGCCAAGAGACCCAGTACTTC
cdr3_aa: CASSLGRIAGGRQETQYF

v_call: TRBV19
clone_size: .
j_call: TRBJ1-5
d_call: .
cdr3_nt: TGTGCCAGTAGCTCACTCGACTTGGGCAATCAGCCCCAGCATTTT
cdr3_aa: CASSSLDLGNQPQHF

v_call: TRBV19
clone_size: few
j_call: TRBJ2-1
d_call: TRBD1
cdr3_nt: TGTGCCAGTAGTGCCGGACAGGGGTCCTACAATGAGCAGTTCTTC
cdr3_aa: CASSAGQGSYNEQFF

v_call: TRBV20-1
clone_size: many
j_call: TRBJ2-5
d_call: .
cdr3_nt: TGCAGTGCTCAGCCTTACCAAGAGACCCAGTACTTC
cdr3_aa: CSAQPYQETQYF

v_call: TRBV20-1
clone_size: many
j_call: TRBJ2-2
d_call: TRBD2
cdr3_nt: TGCAGTGCTAGAGAGGTTGGGAGCGGGAGCGCCGGGGAGCTGTTTTTT
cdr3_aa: CSAREVGSGSAGELFF

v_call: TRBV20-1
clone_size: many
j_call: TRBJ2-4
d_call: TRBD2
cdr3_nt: TGCAGTGCTAGAGATCTGGCTAGCGGGAGAAACATTCAGTACTTC
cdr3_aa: CSARDLASGRNIQYF

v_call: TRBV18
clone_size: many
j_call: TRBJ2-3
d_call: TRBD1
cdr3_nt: TGTGCCAGCTCCCAGGGACAGACTAGCACAGATACGCAGTATTTT
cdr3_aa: CASSQGQTSTDTQYF

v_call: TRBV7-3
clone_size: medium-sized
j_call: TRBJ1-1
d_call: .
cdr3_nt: TGTGCCAGCAGCTTACAGGGAGGAACTGAAGCTTTCTTT
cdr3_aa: CASSLQGGTEAFF

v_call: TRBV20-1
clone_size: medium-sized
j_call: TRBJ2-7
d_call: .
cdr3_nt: TGCAGTGTTCGAATTCAGGGTGGCGAGCAGTACTTC
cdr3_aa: CSVRIQGGEQYF

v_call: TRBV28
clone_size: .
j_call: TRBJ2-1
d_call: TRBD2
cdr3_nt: TGTGCCGGCAGGTGGACTAGCGGTAAATCCTGCAATGAGCAGTTCTTC
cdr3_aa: CAGRWTSGKSCNEQFF

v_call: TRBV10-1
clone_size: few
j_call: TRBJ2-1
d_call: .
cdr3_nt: TGCGCCAGCAGTGAACAAGGTTCGAGGTCGGTCTCCTACAATGAGCAGTTCTTC
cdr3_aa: CASSEQGSRSVSYNEQFF

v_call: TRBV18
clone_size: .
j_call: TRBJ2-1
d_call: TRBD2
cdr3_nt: TGTGCCAGCTCAGGCGGACTAGCGGGAGAGTCCTACAATGAGCAGTTCTTC
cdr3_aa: CASSGGLAGESYNEQFF

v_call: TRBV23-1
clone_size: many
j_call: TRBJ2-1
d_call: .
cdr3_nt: TGCGCCAGCAGTCAAGAGCAGTTCTTC
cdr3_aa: CASSQEQFF

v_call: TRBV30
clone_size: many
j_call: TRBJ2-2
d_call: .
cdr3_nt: TGTGCCTGGAGGACAGGATCCGGGGAGCTGTTTTTT
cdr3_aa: CAWRTGSGELFF

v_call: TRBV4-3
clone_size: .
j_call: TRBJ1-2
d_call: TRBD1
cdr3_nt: TGCGCCAGCAGCCCAATAGGGGGACAGGACTATGGCTACACCTTC
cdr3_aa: CASSPIGGQDYGYTF

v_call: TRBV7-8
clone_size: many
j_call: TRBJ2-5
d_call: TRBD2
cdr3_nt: TGTGCCAGCAGCGAACCGGGACTAGCGGGGAACTTGTACCAAGAGACCCAGTACTTC
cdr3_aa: CASSEPGLAGNLYQETQYF

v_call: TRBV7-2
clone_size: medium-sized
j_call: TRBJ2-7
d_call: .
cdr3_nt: TGTGCCAGCAGCTACTCTGCCACCTACGAGCAGTACTTC
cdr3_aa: CASSYSATYEQYF

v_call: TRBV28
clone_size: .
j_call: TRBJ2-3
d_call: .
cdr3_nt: TGTGCCAGCAGTTGGAGGGGCGGTTATGGAACGCAGTATTTT
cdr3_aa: CASSWRGGYGTQYF

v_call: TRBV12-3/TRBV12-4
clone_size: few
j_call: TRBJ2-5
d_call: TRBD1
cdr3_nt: TGTGCCAGCAGTTTTGTTGGGACAGGGAGGGTTGAGACCCAGTACTTC
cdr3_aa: CASSFVGTGRVETQYF

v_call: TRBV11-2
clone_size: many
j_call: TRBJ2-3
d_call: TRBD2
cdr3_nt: TGTGCCAGCAGCTTAAGGGGACTAGCACCAGATACGCAGTATTTT
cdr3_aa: CASSLRGLAPDTQYF

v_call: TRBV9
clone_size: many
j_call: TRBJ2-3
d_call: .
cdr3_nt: TGTGCCAGCAGCGACCCCGTTGAGGGAGACAATACAGATACGCAGTATTTT
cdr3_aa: CASSDPVEGDNTDTQYF

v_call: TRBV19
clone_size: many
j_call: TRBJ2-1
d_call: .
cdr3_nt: TGTGCCAGTAGTAACGCCCAGGGCAGCTCCTACAATGAGCAGTTCTTC
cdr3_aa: CASSNAQGSSYNEQFF

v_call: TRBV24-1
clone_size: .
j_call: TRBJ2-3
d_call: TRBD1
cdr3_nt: TGTGCCACCAGTGATTCTTACAGGGGACCAGATACGCAGTATTTT
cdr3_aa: CATSDSYRGPDTQYF

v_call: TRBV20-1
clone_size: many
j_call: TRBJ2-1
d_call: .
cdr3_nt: TGCAGTGCTGCAGCGGAAGCTTATCCAGGCAATGAGCAGTTCTTC
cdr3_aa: CSAAAEAYPGNEQFF

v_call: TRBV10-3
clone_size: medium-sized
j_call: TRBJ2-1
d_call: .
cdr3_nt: TGTGCCATCAGTGGTTTGGACTCGTCCTGGGAGCAGTTCTTC
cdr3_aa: CAISGLDSSWEQFF

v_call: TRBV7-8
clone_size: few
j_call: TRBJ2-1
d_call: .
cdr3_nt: TGTGCCAGCAGCAAAGCAATGAGTGAGCAGTTCTTC
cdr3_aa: CASSKAMSEQFF